These 19 T cell receptor beta chains were all obtained from the same sample, sequenced in a study of Graves' ophthalmopathy and Graves' hyperthyroidism. Investigators amplified TCR beta CDR3 regions from RNA transcripts. Second-round multiplex PCR followed a first-round RT-PCR using HTBI primers. TCRdb passed the multiplex PCR reads through MiXCR, listing each CDR3 protein once. The profile covers a few hundred thousand distinct CDR3 sequences, with 35% to 45% appearing a single time and 3.5% to 4.5% taken by the ten largest. Sequencing input: peripheral blood or thyroid tissue (not recorded which). The source is an adult man with Graves' hyperthyroidism.

The chain uses TRBV29-1 and TRBJ2-2; D is unclear. The CDR3 is 11 amino acids. V lost 7 bases and J 4 bases, leaving 7 bases between the germline ends. CDR1 is SQVTM and CDR2 is ANQGSEA in the germline V gene. Here the CDR3 DNA reads TGCAGCGGGGCGACCACCGGGGAGCTGTTTTTT. Residues: CSGATTGELFF.

With respect to this clonotype: At one boundary the junction diverges from the germline segment, which might be a read error. V gene TRBV20-1 combines with J gene TRBJ1-1, with 7 nucleotides matching TRBD1. CDR3 size: 16 residues. CDR1 and CDR2 from the germline V gene are DFQATT and SNEGSKA (reference sequence). CDR3 sequence reads: CSARDPSDRTNTEASF. CDR3 bases: TGCAGTGCTAGAGACCCATCGGACAGGACGAACACTGAAGCTTCCTTT.

This clonotype was detected ten times or more. The rearrangement links TRBV12-3 or TRBV12-4 to TRBJ1-1, with 7 bases that match TRBD1. The ends lost 5 bases at V and 3 bases at J; junction bases unmatched: 3. This CDR3 comprises 13 residues. The CDR3, as DNA: TGTGCCAGCAGTATCGACAGGGACACTGAAGCTTTCTTT. This gives the protein CASSIDRDTEAFF.

V gene TRBV24-1 combines with J gene TRBJ2-1; D is undetermined. V lost 6 bases, J lost 5 bases, and 7 bases lay in between. Germline-derived CDR1 and CDR2 are KGHDR and SFDVKD. The CDR3 is 12 residues long. CDR3 DNA: TGTGCCACCAGTTGGTCGGACAATGAGCAGTTCTTC. Amino acid sequence: CATSWSDNEQFF.

This clonotype was detected many times. The chain recombines TRBV7-8 with TRBJ1-2; 8 bases are shared with TRBD1. V gave up 2 bases and J gave up 8 bases; unmatched junction bases: 13. The CDR3 runs 16 residues. Germline lookup yields CDR1 SGHVS and CDR2 FQNEAQ. CDR3 in amino acids: CASSLRSGRTGKGYTF. DNA of the CDR3: TGTGCCAGCAGCTTAAGGAGCGGCCGGACAGGGAAAGGCTACACCTTC. The full variable domain, its missing parts supplied by reference TRBV7-8 and TRBJ1-2, is GAGVSQSPRYKVAKRGQDVALRCDPISGHVSLFWYQQALGQGPEFLTYFQNEAQLDKSGLPSDRFFAERPEGSVSTLKIQRTQQEDSAVYLCASSLRSGRTGKGYTFGSGTRLTVV.

The chain couples TRBV29-1 to TRBJ1-5; 10 bases align to TRBD1. The CDR3 totals 14 residues. The ends lost 5 bases at V and 11 bases at J; junction bases unmatched: 12. The V gene's germline CDR1 is SQVTM and CDR2 ANQGSEA. The CDR3 is CSVLGQGKMETQHF. CDR3 in DNA: TGCAGCGTTCTGGGACAGGGGAAAATGGAGACCCAGCATTTT.

This clonotype was observed many times. This chain links TRBV6-5 with TRBJ2-2; 15 bases map to TRBD2. This CDR3 comprises 19 residues. CDR1 MNHEY and CDR2 SVGAGI come from the germline V gene. V lost 5 bases and J lost 3; bases outside the gene matches: 10. DNA for the CDR3: TGTGCCAGCAGTCGAGGCGGACTAGCGGGAGGGCGGTACACCGGGGAGCTGTTTTTT. This sequence encodes CASSRGGLAGGRYTGELFF.

This chain joins TRBV10-3 and TRBJ2-6; 9 nucleotides line up with TRBD2. Germline V gene lookup returns CDR1 ENHRY and CDR2 SYGVKD. Trimming at V came to 10 bases and at J to 4 bases, leaving 29 bases not matched to a gene. The CDR3 is made up of 22 amino acids. CDR3 region: CASRVETSGGQQGAKGANVLTF. For the CDR3, the DNA is TGTGCCAGCCGAGTTGAGACTAGCGGTGGACAGCAAGGGGCGAAAGGGGCCAACGTCCTGACTTTC.

This clonotype was seen at least ten times. The V call is TRBV6-1, the J call TRBJ1-5, with TRBD1 as a possible D gene (5 bases). The V and J ends lost 4 bases and 5 bases respectively, with 15 bases between them. CDR1 MNHNS and CDR2 SASEGT come from the germline V gene. The CDR3 loop spans 15 amino acids. CDR3 amino acids: CASSGLGLLDQPQHF. The DNA of the CDR3 is TGTGCCAGCAGTGGATTGGGACTGCTAGATCAGCCCCAGCATTTT.

CDR3 in DNA: TGTGCCAGCAGCCGCGGACTAGCGGGGGGCAGCTCCTACAATGAGCAGTTCTTC. Protein: CASSRGLAGGSSYNEQFF. The chain joins TRBV12-3 or TRBV12-4 to TRBJ2-1; 14 bases align to TRBD2. The CDR3 sequence is 18 residues long. J lost 0 bases, V lost 6 bases, and 7 bases had no gene match.

About this clonotype: A much larger clone differs by one base, so this may be a read error. This chain joins TRBV7-8 and TRBJ2-7, with TRBD2 matching over 7 bases. Germline loops: CDR1 SGHVS, CDR2 FQNEAQ. Trimming at V came to 0 bases and at J to 2 bases, leaving 7 bases not matched to a gene. CDR3 length: 16 residues. CDR3: CASSLAPGGLPYEQYF. The CDR3, as DNA: TGTGCCAGCAGCTTAGCGCCGGGGGGTCTCCCCTACGAGCAGTACTTC.

The chain carries TRBV10-3 and TRBJ2-7; 7 bases agree with TRBD2. CDR3 size: 13 residues. J was trimmed by 5 bases and V by 11 bases; bases with no gene match: 12. Germline CDR1 and CDR2: ENHRY and SYGVKD. The CDR3: CAALRDYGDEQYF. The CDR3 DNA reads TGTGCCGCCCTTAGGGACTACGGCGACGAGCAGTACTTC.

About this clonotype: The junction departs from germline at one end; a sequencing error may be responsible. The chain has TRBV2 and TRBJ2-6; perhaps TRBD1 as D (7 bases). The germline CDR1 and CDR2 sequences are SNHLY and FYNNEI. The CDR3 runs 15 residues. CDR3 bases: TGTGCCAGCAGTTACACACGAGGGGGCGGGAACACTGAAGCTTTC. Protein sequence: CASSYTRGGGNTEAF.

This clonotype was observed a handful of times. The rearrangement links TRBV24-1 to TRBJ2-5; perhaps TRBD1 as D (6 bases). The CDR3 runs to 14 residues. Trimming cost V 5 bases and J 0 bases, with 9 bases left between them. The germline V gene encodes CDR1 KGHDR and CDR2 SFDVKD. CDR3 sequence (DNA): TGTGCCACCAGTGCTAGGGGGAACCAAGAGACCCAGTACTTC. The encoded protein is CATSARGNQETQYF.

This chain connects TRBV9 to TRBJ2-7; D ambiguous. CDR1 and CDR2 (germline): SGDLS, YYNGEE. The CDR3 runs 16 residues. With 5 bases removed from V and 6 bases from J, the gap between germline ends came to 24 bases. CDR3 region: CASSNGDIILSGEQYF. The CDR3 bases are TGTGCCAGCAGTAACGGAGATATTATTTTGTCCGGCGAGCAGTACTTC.

This clonotype was detected ten times or more. The chain's CDR3 is CASSVGSESQPQHF. The CDR3 nucleotides are TGTGCCAGCAGCGTAGGATCAGAGAGTCAGCCCCAGCATTTT. The chain is built from TRBV9 and TRBJ1-5; D is undetermined. This CDR3 is 14 amino acids long. With 0 bases removed from V and 6 bases from J, the gap between germline ends came to 10 bases. CDR1 SGDLS and CDR2 YYNGEE come from the germline V gene.

Comments on this clonotype: Given a much more abundant clone one base away, this may be a read error. This chain uses TRBV7-9 with TRBJ2-7, with 9 bases that match TRBD1. This CDR3 has 15 residues. Germline-derived CDR1 and CDR2 are SEHNR and FQNEAQ (reference sequence). The CDR3 sequence: CASSAGTGRSYEQCF. As DNA, the CDR3 is TGCGCCAGCAGCGCCGGGACAGGGCGCTCCTACGAGCAGTGCTTC.

This clonotype was observed many times. The J gene is TRBJ1-1, the V gene TRBV7-9; a weak D match, TRBD1 (5 bases). The CDR3 is made up of 13 amino acids. Germline V gives CDR1 SEHNR, CDR2 FQNEAQ (reference sequence). Between the trimmed V and J ends, which lost 8 bases and 5 bases, there was a span of 15 bases. As DNA, the CDR3 is TGTGCCAGCCTTAGGGGTACGGGGACTGAAGCTTTCTTT. Its protein product is CASLRGTGTEAFF.

The chain combines TRBV2 with TRBJ2-5; D is possibly TRBD1 or TRBD2 (5 bases each). The J call is in doubt because the DNA end fits TRBJ2-4 better. This CDR3 region has 15 residues. Germline assignment: CDR1 SNHLY and CDR2 FYNNEI. In nucleotides, the CDR3 is TGTGCCAGCACGGACCGGGGCATAGCCAAAAACATTCAGTACTTC. It translates to CASTDRGIAKNIQYF.